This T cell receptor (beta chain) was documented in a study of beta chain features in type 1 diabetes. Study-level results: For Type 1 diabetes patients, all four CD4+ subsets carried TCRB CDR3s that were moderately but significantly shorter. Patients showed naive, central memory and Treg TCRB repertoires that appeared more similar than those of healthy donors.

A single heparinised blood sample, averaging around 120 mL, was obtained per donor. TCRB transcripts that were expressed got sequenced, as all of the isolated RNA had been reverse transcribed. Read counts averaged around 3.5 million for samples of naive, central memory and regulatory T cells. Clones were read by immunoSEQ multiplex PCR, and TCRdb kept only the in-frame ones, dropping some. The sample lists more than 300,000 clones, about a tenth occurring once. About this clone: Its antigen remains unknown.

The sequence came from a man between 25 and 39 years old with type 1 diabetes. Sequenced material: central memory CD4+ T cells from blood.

The CDR3, as DNA: TGTGCCAGCAGCCTGGACAGTGGGGACACTGAAGCTTTCTTT. This gives the protein CASSLDSGDTEAFF. This chain uses TRBV7-9 with TRBJ1-1, with D possibly being TRBD1 (6 bases). Trimming took off 5 bases at V and 3 bases at J, with 13 bases between the two ends. Per germline, CDR1 SEHNR and CDR2 FQNEAQ (reference sequence). This CDR3 has 14 residues.